What follows are 21 T cell receptor beta chains derived from one specimen sequenced in a study of blood T cell repertoires in COVID-19. Repertoires were generated with immunoSEQ multiplex PCR, while TCRdb's copy carries only in-frame clones and drops some. The sample includes approximately 110,000 clones, around nine tenths of them seen just once. Sequenced input: peripheral blood. The receptors shown here come from a man aged 50-59 years with COVID-19, enrolled during active disease.

The rearrangement joins TRBV7-2 to TRBJ2-2; 10 bases match TRBD2. This CDR3 contains 17 residues. From germline, CDR1 is SGHTA and CDR2 FQGNSA. V dropped 0 bases and J dropped 6; count of bases not matched to a gene: 7. CDR3: CASSLAASGSRAGELFF. As DNA, the CDR3 is TGTGCCAGCAGCTTAGCGGCTAGCGGGAGCCGGGCCGGGGAGCTGTTTTTT.

V gene TRBV5-1 combines with J gene TRBJ1-1; no reliable D call. The germline V gene encodes CDR1 SGHRS and CDR2 YFSETQ. Trimming cost V 4 bases and J 5 bases, with 18 bases left between them. This CDR3 has 15 amino acids. CDR3 amino acids: CASSPGIGRRTEAFF. CDR3 in DNA: TGCGCCAGCAGCCCGGGGATAGGGCGCAGGACTGAAGCTTTCTTT.

The gene calls are TRBV6-5 and TRBJ2-7; TRBD2 might be the D (6 bases). The germline V gene encodes CDR1 MNHEY and CDR2 SVGAGI. The CDR3 is 11 residues long. V lost 6 bases, J lost 10 bases, and 13 bases lay in between. CDR3: CASRAGTEQYF. CDR3 DNA: TGTGCCAGCAGGGCCGGGACTGAACAGTACTTC.

This chain joins TRBV7-9 and TRBJ2-2; 9 bases line up with TRBD1. The V segment lost 4 bases and the J segment 0 bases; nucleotides outside the gene matches: 12. Germline V gives CDR1 SEHNR, CDR2 FQNEAQ (reference sequence). CDR3 length: 19 amino acids. CDR3 DNA: TGTGCCAGCAGCTCAGCCCGGGACAGGGACCCTTCGAACACCGGGGAGCTGTTTTTT. The encoded protein is CASSSARDRDPSNTGELFF.

The J gene is TRBJ1-1, the V gene TRBV29-1; D perhaps matches TRBD1 (5 bases). CDR1 SQVTM and CDR2 ANQGSEA come from the germline V gene. The length of the CDR3 is 13 residues. V shed 4 bases and J shed 3 bases, with 12 bases lying between them. The CDR3 here is CSVVVLGDTEAFF. The CDR3 bases are TGCAGCGTTGTAGTGCTAGGGGACACTGAAGCTTTCTTT.

A remark on this clone: Other DNA sequences from this sample encode an identical CDR3 as well. The chain employs TRBV5-1 and TRBJ2-5; 8 bases fit TRBD1. Trimming removed 4 bases from V and 3 bases from J; junction bases left unmatched: 5. Germline V lookup: CDR1 SGHRS, CDR2 YFSETQ. The CDR3 is made up of 14 amino acids. Here the CDR3 reads CASSIQGAEETQYF. CDR3 DNA sequence: TGCGCCAGCAGCATTCAGGGGGCCGAAGAGACCCAGTACTTC. Together with reference TRBV5-1 and TRBJ2-5, the CDR3 gives the full variable domain: KAGVTQTPRYLIKTRGQQVTLSCSPISGHRSVSWYQQTPGQGLQFLFEYFSETQRNKGNFPGRFSGRQFSNSRSEMNVSTLELGDSALYLCASSIQGAEETQYFGPGTRLLVL.

This clone was counted a few times. This sequence joins TRBV7-9 and TRBJ2-7; perhaps TRBD1 as D (6 bases). Germline values: CDR1 SEHNR, CDR2 FQNEAQ (reference sequence). CDR3 size: 14 residues. Trimming cost V 3 bases and J 5 bases, with 14 bases left between them. The CDR3 here is CASSLDRTWDEQYF. The DNA for the CDR3 is TGTGCCAGCAGCTTGGACAGAACCTGGGACGAGCAGTACTTC.

The V call is TRBV24-1, the J call TRBJ2-5; 8 nucleotides agree with TRBD1. Germline V gene sequence: CDR1 KGHDR, CDR2 SFDVKD. This CDR3 has 14 residues. The trim removed 3 bases at V and 2 bases at J, leaving 1 base unmatched. CDR3: CATSDRTGQETQYF. The CDR3 DNA reads TGTGCCACCAGTGATCGGACAGGGCAAGAGACCCAGTACTTC.

The J gene is TRBJ2-7, the V gene TRBV30, with 10 bases fitting TRBD1. Germline CDR1 is GTSNPN and CDR2 is SVGIG (reference sequence). Trimming at V came to 2 bases and at J to 1 base, leaving 20 bases not matched to a gene. The CDR3 length is 20 residues. The CDR3 is CAWSRPPGTGAVMVSYEQYF. In nucleotides, the CDR3 is TGTGCCTGGAGTCGACCCCCCGGGACAGGGGCCGTGATGGTATCCTACGAGCAGTACTTC. The entire variable domain, with the rest obtained from reference TRBV30 and TRBJ2-7, is as follows: SQTIHQWPATLVQPVGSPLSLECTVEGTSNPNLYWYRQAAGRGLQLLFYSVGIGQISSEVPQNLSASRPQDRQFILSSKKLLLSDSGFYLCAWSRPPGTGAVMVSYEQYFGPGTRLTVT.

The chain recombines TRBV18 with TRBJ2-1, with D hard to call. The V and J ends lost 6 bases and 5 bases respectively, with 20 bases between them. The CDR3 covers 16 residues. Germline V gene lookup returns CDR1 KGHSH and CDR2 LQKENI. CDR3 sequence reads: CASSPVLKLFNNEQFF. CDR3 in DNA: TGTGCCAGCTCCCCGGTGTTGAAATTGTTCAACAATGAGCAGTTCTTC.

The genes are TRBV4-1 and TRBJ2-1, with 7 bases fitting TRBD1. V shed 0 bases and J 0 bases; nucleotides not matched to a gene: 11. This CDR3 has 19 amino acids. Germline CDR1 MGHRA, CDR2 YSYEKL. CDR3 DNA sequence: TGCGCCAGCAGCCAAGAAGATCCCGGGACAGCGAGCTCCTACAATGAGCAGTTCTTC. It codes for CASSQEDPGTASSYNEQFF.

The chain combines TRBV3-1 (or the pseudogene TRBV3-2) with TRBJ1-3; 7 nucleotides agree with TRBD1. Germline V gene sequence: CDR1 LGHDT, CDR2 YNNKEL (reference sequence). The CDR3 runs 16 residues. The V segment lost 0 bases and the J segment 6 bases; nucleotides outside the gene matches: 8. CDR3 sequence: CASSQDPYRGTNTIYF. The CDR3 bases are TGTGCCAGCAGCCAAGATCCTTACAGGGGTACAAACACCATATATTTT.

J is TRBJ2-7 and V is TRBV4-2; TRBD2 matches 12 bases. In germline, CDR1 is LGHNA, CDR2 YNFKEQ. Trimming took 0 bases from V and 7 from J; bases not matched to a gene: 7. This CDR3 is built from 16 residues. The CDR3, as DNA: TGTGCCAGCAGCCAAGATCTGGCTAGCGGGAGGGGAGAGCAGTACTTC. The encoded protein is CASSQDLASGRGEQYF.

The gene calls are TRBV10-3 and TRBJ1-2, with TRBD1 matching over 7 bases. The CDR3 is 14 residues long. Trimming cost V 3 bases and J 8 bases; bases outside gene matches: 9. Per the germline V gene, CDR1 is ENHRY and CDR2 is SYGVKD. The CDR3 DNA reads TGTGCCATCAGTGAACCAGACAGGGATAAGGGCTACACCTTC. This sequence encodes CAISEPDRDKGYTF.

V and J are TRBV27 and TRBJ2-7; 11 bases fit TRBD2. The CDR3 consists of 15 residues. The J segment lost 0 bases and the V segment lost 6 bases, leaving 4 bases of the junction unmatched. Germline V gene sequence: CDR1 MNHEY, CDR2 SMNVEV (reference sequence). In DNA, the CDR3 is TGTGCCAGCAGCGAGGGACTAGCGGACTCCTACGAGCAGTACTTC. Translating it yields CASSEGLADSYEQYF.

The V gene is TRBV7-6, the J gene TRBJ2-3; 9 bases map to TRBD2. Germline V gene sequence: CDR1 SGHVS, CDR2 FNYEAQ. V trimming: 1 base; J trimming: 0 bases; junction bases outside the gene matches: 5. This CDR3 region has 17 residues. The CDR3 nucleotides read TGTGCCAGCAGCTTAGGGGCAACTAGCGGGAGCACAGATACGCAGTATTTT. It specifies CASSLGATSGSTDTQYF.

V gene TRBV20-1 combines with J gene TRBJ1-2; 7 positions agree with TRBD1. J was trimmed by 4 bases and V by 3 bases; bases with no gene match: 5. The CDR3 is 13 amino acids. The germline V gene encodes CDR1 DFQATT and CDR2 SNEGSKA (reference sequence). The CDR3 spells CSASQGVGYGYTF. In DNA form, the CDR3 reads TGCAGTGCTAGTCAGGGGGTCGGCTATGGCTACACCTTC.

This chain connects TRBV2 to TRBJ1-4; 12 bases are shared with TRBD1. CDR1 and CDR2 (germline): SNHLY, FYNNEI. Trimming removed 6 bases from V and 5 bases from J; junction bases left unmatched: 4. This CDR3 has 15 amino acids. The CDR3 protein is CASRYGTGGNEKLFF. DNA for the CDR3: TGTGCCAGCAGATATGGGACAGGGGGCAATGAAAAACTGTTTTTT.

The chain couples TRBV19 to TRBJ2-3; a possible D gene is TRBD2 (6 bases). This CDR3 is 15 amino acids long. Trimming removed 6 bases at V and 4 bases at J, with 17 bases between. The germline CDR1 and CDR2 sequences are LNHDA and SQIVND (reference sequence). The DNA for the CDR3 is TGTGCCAGTAGCCCCGAGCGGGCTTGGGCAGATACGCAGTATTTT. It is translated as CASSPERAWADTQYF.

This chain uses TRBV5-4 with TRBJ2-6; TRBD1 agrees at 7 bases. The J segment lost 0 bases and the V segment lost 0 bases, leaving 3 bases of the junction unmatched. CDR3 length equals 17 residues. CDR1 is SGHNT, CDR2 YYREEE, per germline (reference sequence). The CDR3 coding sequence is TGTGCCAGCAGCTTGGGGGGGACAGTCTCTGGGGCCAACGTCCTGACTTTC. Its translation is CASSLGGTVSGANVLTF. The entire variable domain, with the rest obtained from reference TRBV5-4 and TRBJ2-6, is as follows: ETGVTQSPTHLIKTRGQQVTLRCSSQSGHNTVSWYQQALGQGPQFIFQYYREEENGRGNFPPRFSGLQFPNYSSELNVNALELDDSALYLCASSLGGTVSGANVLTFGAGSRLTVL.

V usage is TRBV29-1 and J usage is TRBJ2-5; TRBD2 aligns across 8 bases. Unmatched junction bases numbered 4, after V lost 6 bases and J lost 4 bases. The CDR3 has 12 residues. CDR1 is SQVTM, CDR2 ANQGSEA, per germline. The CDR3 nucleotides are TGCAGCGTGCGAGCGGGAGCAGAGACCCAGTACTTC. This gives the protein CSVRAGAETQYF.